The 5 T cell receptor beta chains in this list originate from one sample, sequenced in a study of blood T cell repertoires in COVID-19. The table came from immunoSEQ multiplex PCR; TCRdb's copy has only in-frame clones and leaves some out. The table includes roughly 120,000 clones, over 75% detected once. Sequencing used peripheral blood. The source of these receptors is a human donor with active COVID-19. The donor label of this sample is uncertain.

The chain carries TRBV7-8 and TRBJ2-2, with D possibly TRBD2 on 5 matching bases. This CDR3 has 15 residues. V was trimmed by 4 bases and J by 2 bases, leaving 11 bases between them. Germline CDR1 reads SGHVS; CDR2 reads FQNEAQ. The CDR3 bases are TGTGCCAGCAGCTCAGCCGGGATAAACACCGGGGAGCTGTTTTTT. Translating gives CASSSAGINTGELFF.

The chain employs TRBV29-1 and TRBJ2-7; D is possibly TRBD1 (6 bases). The CDR3 is 13 residues long. Trimming took 4 bases from V and 0 from J, leaving 10 bases between them. Germline assignment: CDR1 SQVTM and CDR2 ANQGSEA. The CDR3 sequence: CSVAQGLSYEQYF. The CDR3 nucleotides read TGCAGCGTTGCTCAGGGGCTCTCCTACGAGCAGTACTTC.

This clone was recorded once. This chain connects TRBV30 to TRBJ2-7; 7 positions match TRBD1. The CDR3 loop spans 13 amino acids. Germline lookup yields CDR1 GTSNPN and CDR2 SVGIG (reference sequence). J was trimmed by 8 bases and V by 2 bases; bases with no gene match: 9. In DNA form, the CDR3 reads TGTGCCTGGAGTCCAAATCGACAGGGACAGCAGTACTTC. Its protein product is CAWSPNRQGQQYF.

V usage is TRBV23-1 and J usage is TRBJ2-7; D might be TRBD2 (5 bases). TRBV23-1 is labeled an ORF, and its function is uncertain. CDR3 size: 17 residues. Trimming removed 7 bases from V and 0 bases from J, with 22 bases in between. In DNA form, the CDR3 reads TGCGCCAGCATGGGAGACCGATATAATTTCATCTCCTACGAGCAGTACTTC. It encodes CASMGDRYNFISYEQYF.

The gene calls are TRBV19 and TRBJ1-2; 10 bases are a match to TRBD1. This CDR3 has 15 residues. Looked up from germline, CDR1 is LNHDA and CDR2 is SQIVND (reference sequence). Trimming cost V 5 bases and J 4 bases; bases outside gene matches: 7. The CDR3 loop is CASSVGTGASYGYTF. As DNA, the CDR3 is TGTGCCAGTAGTGTTGGGACAGGGGCGAGCTATGGCTACACCTTC.